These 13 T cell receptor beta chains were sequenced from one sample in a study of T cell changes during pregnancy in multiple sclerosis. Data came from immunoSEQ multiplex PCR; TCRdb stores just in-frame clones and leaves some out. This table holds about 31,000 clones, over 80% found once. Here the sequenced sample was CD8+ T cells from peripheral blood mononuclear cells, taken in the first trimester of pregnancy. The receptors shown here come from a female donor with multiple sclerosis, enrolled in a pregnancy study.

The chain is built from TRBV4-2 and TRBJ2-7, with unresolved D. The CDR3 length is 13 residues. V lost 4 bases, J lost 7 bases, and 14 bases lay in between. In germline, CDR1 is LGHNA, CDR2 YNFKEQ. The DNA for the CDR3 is TGTGCCAGCAGCCCCCCCTCGGGTGAGGAGCAGTACTTC. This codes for CASSPPSGEEQYF.

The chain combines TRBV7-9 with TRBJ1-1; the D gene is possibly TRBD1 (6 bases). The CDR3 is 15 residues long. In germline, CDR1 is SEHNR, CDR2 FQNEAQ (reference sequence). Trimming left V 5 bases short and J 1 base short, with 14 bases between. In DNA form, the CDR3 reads TGTGCCAGCAGCCCCCCGGACAGAACGAACACTGAAGCTTTCTTT. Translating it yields CASSPPDRTNTEAFF.

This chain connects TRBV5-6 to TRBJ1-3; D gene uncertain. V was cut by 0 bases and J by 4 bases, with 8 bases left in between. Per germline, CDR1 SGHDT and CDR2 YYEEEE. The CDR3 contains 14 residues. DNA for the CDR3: TGTGCCAGCAGCTTGGGATCGGGAGGAAACACCATATATTTT. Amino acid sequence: CASSLGSGGNTIYF. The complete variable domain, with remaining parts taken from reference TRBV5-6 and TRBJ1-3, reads DAGVTQSPTHLIKTRGQQVTLRCSPKSGHDTVSWYQQALGQGPQFIFQYYEEEERQRGNFPDRFSGHQFPNYSSELNVNALLLGDSALYLCASSLGSGGNTIYFGEGSWLTVV.

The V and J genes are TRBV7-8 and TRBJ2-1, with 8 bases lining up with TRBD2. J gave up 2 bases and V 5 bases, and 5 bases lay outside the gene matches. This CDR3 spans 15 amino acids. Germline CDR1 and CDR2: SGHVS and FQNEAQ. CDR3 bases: TGTGCCAGCAGCAGCCGCGGGGGGCCCTACAATGAGCAGTTCTTC. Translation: CASSSRGGPYNEQFF. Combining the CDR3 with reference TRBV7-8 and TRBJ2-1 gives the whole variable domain GAGVSQSPRYKVAKRGQDVALRCDPISGHVSLFWYQQALGQGPEFLTYFQNEAQLDKSGLPSDRFFAERPEGSVSTLKIQRTQQEDSAVYLCASSSRGGPYNEQFFGPGTRLTVL.

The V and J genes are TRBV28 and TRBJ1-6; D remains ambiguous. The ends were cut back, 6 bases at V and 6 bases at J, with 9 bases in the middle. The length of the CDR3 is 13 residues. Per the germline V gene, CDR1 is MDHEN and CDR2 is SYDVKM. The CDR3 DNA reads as TGTGCCAGCAGCTCTCTCAGTAATTCACCCCTCCACTTT. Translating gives CASSSLSNSPLHF.

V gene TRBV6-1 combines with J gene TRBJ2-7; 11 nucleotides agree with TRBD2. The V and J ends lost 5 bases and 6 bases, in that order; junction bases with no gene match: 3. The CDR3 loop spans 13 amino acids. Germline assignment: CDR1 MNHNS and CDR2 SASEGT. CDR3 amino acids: CASSTGLAGEQYF. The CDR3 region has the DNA TGTGCCAGCAGTACTGGACTAGCGGGCGAGCAGTACTTC.

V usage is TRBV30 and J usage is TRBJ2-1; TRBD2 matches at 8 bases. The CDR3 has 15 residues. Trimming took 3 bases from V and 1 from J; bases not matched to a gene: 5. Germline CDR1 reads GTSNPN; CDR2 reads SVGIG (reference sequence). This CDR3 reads CAWRVSGTSYNEQFF. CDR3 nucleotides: TGTGCCTGGAGGGTTAGCGGGACTTCCTACAATGAGCAGTTCTTC.

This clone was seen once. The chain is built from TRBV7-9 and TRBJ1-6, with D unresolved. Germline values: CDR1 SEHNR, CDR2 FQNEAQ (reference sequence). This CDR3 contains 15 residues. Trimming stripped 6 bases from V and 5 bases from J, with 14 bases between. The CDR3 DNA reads TGTGCCAGCAGTTCCCCGGGGTCGAATAATTCACCCCTCCACTTT. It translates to CASSSPGSNNSPLHF.

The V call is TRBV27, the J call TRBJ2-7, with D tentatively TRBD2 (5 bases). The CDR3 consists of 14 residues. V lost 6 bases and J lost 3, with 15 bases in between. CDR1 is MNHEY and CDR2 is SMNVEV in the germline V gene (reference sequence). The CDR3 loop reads CASSGGGPNYEQYF. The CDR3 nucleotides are TGTGCCAGCAGCGGAGGAGGTCCAAACTACGAGCAGTACTTC.

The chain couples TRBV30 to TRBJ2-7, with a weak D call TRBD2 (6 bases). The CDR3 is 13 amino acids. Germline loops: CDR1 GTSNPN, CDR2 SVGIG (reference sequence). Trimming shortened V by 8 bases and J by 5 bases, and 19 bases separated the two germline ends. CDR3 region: CALTNGGVDEQYF. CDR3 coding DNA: TGTGCCCTAACAAACGGGGGTGTCGACGAGCAGTACTTC.

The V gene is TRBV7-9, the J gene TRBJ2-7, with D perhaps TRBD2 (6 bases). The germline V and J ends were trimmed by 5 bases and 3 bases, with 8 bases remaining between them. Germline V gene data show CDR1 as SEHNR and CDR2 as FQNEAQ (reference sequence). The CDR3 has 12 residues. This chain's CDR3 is CASSPGGYEQYF. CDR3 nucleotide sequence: TGTGCCAGCAGCCCCGGGGGCTACGAGCAGTACTTC.

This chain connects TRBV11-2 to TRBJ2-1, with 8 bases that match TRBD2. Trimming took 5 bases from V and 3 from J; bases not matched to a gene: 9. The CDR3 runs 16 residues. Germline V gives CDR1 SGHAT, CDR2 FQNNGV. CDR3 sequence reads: CASSLAPTSDYNEQFF. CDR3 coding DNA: TGTGCCAGCAGCCTGGCCCCGACTAGCGACTACAATGAGCAGTTCTTC.

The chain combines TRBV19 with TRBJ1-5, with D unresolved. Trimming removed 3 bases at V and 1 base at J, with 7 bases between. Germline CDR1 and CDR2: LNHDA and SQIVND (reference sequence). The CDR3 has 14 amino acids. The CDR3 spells CASSILQSNQPQHF. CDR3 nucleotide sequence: TGTGCCAGTAGTATTTTACAGAGCAATCAGCCCCAGCATTTT.